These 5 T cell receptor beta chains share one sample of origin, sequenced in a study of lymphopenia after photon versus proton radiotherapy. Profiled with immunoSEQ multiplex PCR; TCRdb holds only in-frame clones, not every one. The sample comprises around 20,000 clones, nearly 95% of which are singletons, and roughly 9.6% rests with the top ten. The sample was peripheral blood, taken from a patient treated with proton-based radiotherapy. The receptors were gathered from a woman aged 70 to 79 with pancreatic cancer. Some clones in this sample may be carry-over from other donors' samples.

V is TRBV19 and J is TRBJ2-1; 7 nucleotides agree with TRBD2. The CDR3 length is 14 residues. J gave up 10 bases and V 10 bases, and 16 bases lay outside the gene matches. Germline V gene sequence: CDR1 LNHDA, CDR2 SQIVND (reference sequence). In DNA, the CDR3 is TGTGCCACCACGTCCGGGGGAGGGCCACAGGAGCAGTTCTTC. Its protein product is CATTSGGGPQEQFF.

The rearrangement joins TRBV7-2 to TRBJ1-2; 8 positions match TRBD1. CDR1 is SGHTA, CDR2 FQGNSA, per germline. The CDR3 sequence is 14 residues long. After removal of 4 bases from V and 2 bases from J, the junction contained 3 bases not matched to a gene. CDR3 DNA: TGTGCCAGCAGCTCGACAGGGGAGAACTATGGCTACACCTTC. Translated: CASSSTGENYGYTF.

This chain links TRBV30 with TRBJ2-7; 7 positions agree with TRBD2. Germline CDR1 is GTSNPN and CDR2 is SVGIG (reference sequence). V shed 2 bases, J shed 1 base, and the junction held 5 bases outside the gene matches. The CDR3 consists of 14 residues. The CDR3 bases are TGTGCCTGGAGTTTAGGCGGGGGTTCCTACGAGCAGTACTTC. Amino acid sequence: CAWSLGGGSYEQYF.

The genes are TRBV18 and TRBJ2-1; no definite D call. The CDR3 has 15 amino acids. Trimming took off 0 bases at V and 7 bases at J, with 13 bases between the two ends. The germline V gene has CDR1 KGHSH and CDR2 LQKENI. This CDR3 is CASSPPSTNGNEQFF. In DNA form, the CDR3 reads TGTGCCAGCTCACCACCGTCTACAAACGGGAATGAGCAGTTCTTC.

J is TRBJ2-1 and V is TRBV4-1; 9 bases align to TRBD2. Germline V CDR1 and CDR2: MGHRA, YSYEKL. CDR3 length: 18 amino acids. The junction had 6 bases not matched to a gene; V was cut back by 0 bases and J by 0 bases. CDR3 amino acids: CASSQDRAAGGSYNEQFF. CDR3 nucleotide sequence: TGCGCCAGCAGCCAAGATAGAGCAGCGGGGGGCTCCTACAATGAGCAGTTCTTC.